This T cell receptor (beta chain) was sequenced for a study of shared clonotypes between healthy human individuals. The genomic DNA of each subset was split evenly across several immunoSEQ plates. Every unsorted PBMC PCR replicate was loaded with 250 to 300 ng DNA, approximately 30,000 T cell genomes. Here immunoSEQ multiplex PCR was the method, and the copy in TCRdb shows in-frame clones only, minus some. This repertoire shows about 460,000 clones, around 77% found once; its top ten account for 12%. The CDR3 is 15 amino acids. Germline CDR1 reads PRHDT; CDR2 reads FYEKMQ (reference sequence). The junction had 8 bases not matched to a gene; V was cut back by 4 bases and J by 5 bases.

The sample comprised PBMCs. The chain couples TRBV13 to TRBJ1-1; 9 bases are a match to TRBD1. The sequence was collected from a woman aged 40-49 years in good health. Some clones in this sample may be carry-over from other donors' samples. This chain's CDR3 is CASSYGGQGDTEAFF. DNA of the CDR3: TGTGCCAGCAGCTACGGGGGACAGGGCGATACTGAAGCTTTCTTT.